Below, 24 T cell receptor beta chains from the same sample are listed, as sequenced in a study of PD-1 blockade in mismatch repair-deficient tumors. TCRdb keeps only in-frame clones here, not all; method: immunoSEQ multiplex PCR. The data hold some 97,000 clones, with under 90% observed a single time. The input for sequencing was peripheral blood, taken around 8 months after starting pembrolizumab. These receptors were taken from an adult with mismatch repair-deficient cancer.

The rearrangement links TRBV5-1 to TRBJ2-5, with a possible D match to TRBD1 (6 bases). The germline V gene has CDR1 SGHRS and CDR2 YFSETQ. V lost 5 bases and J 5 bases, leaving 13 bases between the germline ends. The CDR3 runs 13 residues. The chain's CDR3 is CASRTGLRETQYF. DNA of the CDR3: TGCGCCAGCAGAACAGGGTTGAGGGAGACCCAGTACTTC.

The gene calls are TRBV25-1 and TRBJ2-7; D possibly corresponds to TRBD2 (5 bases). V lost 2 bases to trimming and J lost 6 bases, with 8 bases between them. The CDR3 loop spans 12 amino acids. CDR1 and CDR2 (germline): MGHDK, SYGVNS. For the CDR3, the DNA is TGTGCCAGCAGTGAAAGGGCGGGCGAGCAGTACTTC. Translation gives CASSERAGEQYF.

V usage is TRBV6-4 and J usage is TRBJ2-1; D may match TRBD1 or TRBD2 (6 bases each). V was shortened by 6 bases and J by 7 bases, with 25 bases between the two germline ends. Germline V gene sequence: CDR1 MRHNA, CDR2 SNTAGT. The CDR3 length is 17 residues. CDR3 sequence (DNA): TGTGCCAGCAGCCCCCCCCGTCCGGGGGCGCGTAAGAATGAGCAGTTCTTC. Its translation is CASSPPRPGARKNEQFF.

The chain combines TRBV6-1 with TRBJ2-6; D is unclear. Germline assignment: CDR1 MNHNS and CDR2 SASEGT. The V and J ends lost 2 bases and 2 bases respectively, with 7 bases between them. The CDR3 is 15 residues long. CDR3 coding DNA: TGTGCCAGCAGTGAATATGGGGCTGGGGCCAACGTCCTGACTTTC. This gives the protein CASSEYGAGANVLTF.

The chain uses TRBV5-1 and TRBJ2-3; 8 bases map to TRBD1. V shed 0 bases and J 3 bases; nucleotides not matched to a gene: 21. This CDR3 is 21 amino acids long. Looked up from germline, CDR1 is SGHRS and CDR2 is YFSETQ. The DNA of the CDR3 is TGCGCCAGCAGCTTGGCCTCGGGACAGGACTTAGCGGCTATATTAACAGATACGCAGTATTTT. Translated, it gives CASSLASGQDLAAILTDTQYF.

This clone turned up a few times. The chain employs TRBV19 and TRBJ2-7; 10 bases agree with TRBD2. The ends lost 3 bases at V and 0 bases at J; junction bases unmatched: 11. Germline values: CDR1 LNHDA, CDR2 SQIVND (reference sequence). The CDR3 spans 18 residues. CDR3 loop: CASSIQASGGSFSYEQYF. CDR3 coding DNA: TGTGCCAGTAGTATTCAGGCTAGCGGGGGTTCCTTCTCCTACGAGCAGTACTTC.

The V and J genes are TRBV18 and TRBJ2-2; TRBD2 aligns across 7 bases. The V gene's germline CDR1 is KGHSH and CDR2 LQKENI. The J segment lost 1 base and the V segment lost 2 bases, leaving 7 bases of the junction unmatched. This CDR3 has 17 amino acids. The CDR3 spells CASSPFSSGVNTGELFF. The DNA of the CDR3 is TGTGCCAGCTCACCATTTTCCAGCGGGGTGAACACCGGGGAGCTGTTTTTT.

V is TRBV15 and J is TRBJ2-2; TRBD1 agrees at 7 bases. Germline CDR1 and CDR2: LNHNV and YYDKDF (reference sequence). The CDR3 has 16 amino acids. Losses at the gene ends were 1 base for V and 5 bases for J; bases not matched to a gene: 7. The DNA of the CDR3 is TGTGCCACCAGCAGAGCTCTGACAGGGAATACCGGGGAGCTGTTTTTT. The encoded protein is CATSRALTGNTGELFF.

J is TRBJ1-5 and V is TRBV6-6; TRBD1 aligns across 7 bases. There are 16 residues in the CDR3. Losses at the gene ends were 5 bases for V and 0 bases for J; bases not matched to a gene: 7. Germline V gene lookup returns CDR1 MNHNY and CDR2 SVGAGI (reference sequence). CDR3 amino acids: CASSRSGQVSNQPQHF. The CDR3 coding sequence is TGTGCCAGCAGTCGGAGTGGACAGGTTAGCAATCAGCCCCAGCATTTT.

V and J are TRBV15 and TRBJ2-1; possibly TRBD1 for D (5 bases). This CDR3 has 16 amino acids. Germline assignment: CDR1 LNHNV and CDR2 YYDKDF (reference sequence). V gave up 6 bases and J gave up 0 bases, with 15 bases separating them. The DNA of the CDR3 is TGTGCCACCAGTCAGGGTCAGGGCAGCTCCTACAATGAGCAGTTCTTC. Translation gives CATSQGQGSSYNEQFF.

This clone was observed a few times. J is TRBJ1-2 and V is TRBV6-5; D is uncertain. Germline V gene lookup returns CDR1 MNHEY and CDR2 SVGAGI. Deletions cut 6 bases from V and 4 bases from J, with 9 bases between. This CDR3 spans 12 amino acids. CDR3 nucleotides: TGTGCCAGCAGCCAGTCGGGCTATGGCTACACCTTC. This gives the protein CASSQSGYGYTF.

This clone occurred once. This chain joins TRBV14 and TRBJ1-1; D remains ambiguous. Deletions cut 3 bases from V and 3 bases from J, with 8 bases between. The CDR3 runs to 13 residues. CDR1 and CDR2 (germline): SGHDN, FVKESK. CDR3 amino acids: CASSQGLYTEAFF. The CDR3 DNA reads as TGTGCCAGCAGCCAGGGGTTATACACTGAAGCTTTCTTT.

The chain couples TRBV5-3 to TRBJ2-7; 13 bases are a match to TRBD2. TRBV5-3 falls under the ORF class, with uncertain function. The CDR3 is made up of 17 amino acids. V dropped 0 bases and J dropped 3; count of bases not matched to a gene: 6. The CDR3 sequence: CARSLAQLAGGNYEQYF. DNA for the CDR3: TGTGCCAGAAGCTTGGCCCAACTAGCGGGAGGGAACTACGAGCAGTACTTC.

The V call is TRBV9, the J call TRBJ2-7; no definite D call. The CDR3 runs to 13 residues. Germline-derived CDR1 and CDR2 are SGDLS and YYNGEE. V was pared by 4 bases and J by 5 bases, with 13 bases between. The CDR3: CASSTHPSNEQYF. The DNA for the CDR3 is TGTGCCAGCAGCACTCACCCCTCTAACGAGCAGTACTTC.

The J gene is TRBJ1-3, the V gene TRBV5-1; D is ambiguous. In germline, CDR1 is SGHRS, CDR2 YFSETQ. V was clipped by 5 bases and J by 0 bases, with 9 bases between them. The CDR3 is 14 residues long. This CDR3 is CASREGGSGNTIYF. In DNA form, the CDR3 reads TGCGCCAGCAGGGAGGGTGGCTCTGGAAACACCATATATTTT.

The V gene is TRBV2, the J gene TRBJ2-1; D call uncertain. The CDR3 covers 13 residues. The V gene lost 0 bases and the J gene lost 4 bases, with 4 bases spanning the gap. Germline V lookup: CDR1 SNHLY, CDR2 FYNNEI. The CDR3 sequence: CASSEAKYNEQFF. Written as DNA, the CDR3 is TGTGCCAGCAGTGAAGCCAAATACAATGAGCAGTTCTTC.

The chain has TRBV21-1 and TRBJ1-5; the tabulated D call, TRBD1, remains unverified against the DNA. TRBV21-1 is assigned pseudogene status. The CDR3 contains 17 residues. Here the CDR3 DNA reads TGTGCCAGCACCATCAGCCGTGACAGGTCAAGCAATCAGCCCCAGCATTTT. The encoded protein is CASTISRDRSSNQPQHF.

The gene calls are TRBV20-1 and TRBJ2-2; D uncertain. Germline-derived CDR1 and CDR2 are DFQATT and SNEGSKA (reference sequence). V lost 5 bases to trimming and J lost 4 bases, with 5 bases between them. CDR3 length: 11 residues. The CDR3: CSAPTTGELFF. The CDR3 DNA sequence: TGCAGTGCTCCGACCACCGGGGAGCTGTTTTTT.

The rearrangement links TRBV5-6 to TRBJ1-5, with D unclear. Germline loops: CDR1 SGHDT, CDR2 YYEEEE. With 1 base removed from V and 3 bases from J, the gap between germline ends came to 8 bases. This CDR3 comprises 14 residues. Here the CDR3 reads CASSLLAVNQPQHF. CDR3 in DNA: TGTGCCAGCAGCTTGTTGGCAGTCAATCAGCCCCAGCATTTT.

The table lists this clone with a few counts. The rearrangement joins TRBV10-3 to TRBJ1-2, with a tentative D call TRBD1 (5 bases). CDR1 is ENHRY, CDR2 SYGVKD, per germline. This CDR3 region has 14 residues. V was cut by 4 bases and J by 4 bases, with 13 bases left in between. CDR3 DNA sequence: TGTGCCATCAGTGTTGACAGTCGAAGCTATGGCTACACCTTC. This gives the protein CAISVDSRSYGYTF.

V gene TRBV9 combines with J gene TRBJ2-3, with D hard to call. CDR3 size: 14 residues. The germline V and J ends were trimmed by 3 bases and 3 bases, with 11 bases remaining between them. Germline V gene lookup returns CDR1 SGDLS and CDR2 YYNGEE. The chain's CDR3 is CASSARLGTDTQYF. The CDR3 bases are TGTGCCAGCAGCGCTCGACTGGGTACAGATACGCAGTATTTT.

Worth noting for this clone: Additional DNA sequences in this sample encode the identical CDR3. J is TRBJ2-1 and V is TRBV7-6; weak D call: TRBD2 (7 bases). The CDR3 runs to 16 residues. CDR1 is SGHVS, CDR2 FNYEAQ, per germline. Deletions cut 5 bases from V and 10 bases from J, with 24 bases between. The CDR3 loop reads CASSLEGGAPRGEQFF. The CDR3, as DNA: TGTGCCAGCAGCCTAGAGGGGGGAGCCCCGCGGGGGGAGCAGTTCTTC.

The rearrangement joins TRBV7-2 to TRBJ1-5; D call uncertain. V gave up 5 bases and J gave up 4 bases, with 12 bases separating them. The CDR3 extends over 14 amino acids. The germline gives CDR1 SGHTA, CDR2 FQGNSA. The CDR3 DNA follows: TGTGCCAGCAGCCCCAATTTAGGGAATCAGCCCCAGCATTTT. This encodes CASSPNLGNQPQHF.

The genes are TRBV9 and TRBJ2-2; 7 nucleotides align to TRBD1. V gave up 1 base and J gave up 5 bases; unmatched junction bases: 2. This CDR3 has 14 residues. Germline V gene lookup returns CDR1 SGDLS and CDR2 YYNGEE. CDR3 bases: TGTGCCAGCAGCGTACGACAGGGAACCGGGGAGCTGTTTTTT. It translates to CASSVRQGTGELFF.